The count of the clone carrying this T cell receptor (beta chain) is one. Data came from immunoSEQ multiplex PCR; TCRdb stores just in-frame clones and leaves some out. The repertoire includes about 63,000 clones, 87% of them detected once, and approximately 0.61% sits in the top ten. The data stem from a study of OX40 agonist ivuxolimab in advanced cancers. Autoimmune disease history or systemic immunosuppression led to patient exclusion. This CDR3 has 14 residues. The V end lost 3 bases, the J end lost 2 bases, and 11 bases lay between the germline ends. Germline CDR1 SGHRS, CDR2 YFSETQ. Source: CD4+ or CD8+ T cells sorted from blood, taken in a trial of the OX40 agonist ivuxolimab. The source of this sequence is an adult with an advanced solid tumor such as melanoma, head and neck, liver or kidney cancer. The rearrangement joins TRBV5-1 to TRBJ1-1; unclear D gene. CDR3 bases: TGCGCCAGCAGCTACCTTCAGAAAAACACTGAAGCTTTCTTT. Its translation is CASSYLQKNTEAFF.